This T cell receptor beta chain is from a study of shared T cell receptors in the human thymus. J gave up 7 bases and V 0 bases, and 0 bases lay outside the gene matches. This CDR3 is built from 13 residues. Germline V gene data show CDR1 as SGHRS and CDR2 as YFSETQ. Clones were read by immunoSEQ multiplex PCR, and TCRdb kept only the in-frame ones, dropping some. The data hold roughly 710,000 clones, with 75% to 90% observed a single time. This clone was picked up one time. Other DNA sequences in this specimen translate into the identical CDR3. The data were also submitted as part of a second study, on human thymus T cells. This second report adds: Resections obtained during corrective heart surgery supplied the thymus tissue.

The sample comprised thymocytes. This sequence was found in a girl less than two years old with a congenital heart defect. This chain uses TRBV5-1 with TRBJ2-1; 8 bases are shared with TRBD2. The CDR3 sequence is CASSLAGGNEQFF. The CDR3 nucleotides are TGCGCCAGCAGCTTGGCGGGGGGGAATGAGCAGTTCTTC.